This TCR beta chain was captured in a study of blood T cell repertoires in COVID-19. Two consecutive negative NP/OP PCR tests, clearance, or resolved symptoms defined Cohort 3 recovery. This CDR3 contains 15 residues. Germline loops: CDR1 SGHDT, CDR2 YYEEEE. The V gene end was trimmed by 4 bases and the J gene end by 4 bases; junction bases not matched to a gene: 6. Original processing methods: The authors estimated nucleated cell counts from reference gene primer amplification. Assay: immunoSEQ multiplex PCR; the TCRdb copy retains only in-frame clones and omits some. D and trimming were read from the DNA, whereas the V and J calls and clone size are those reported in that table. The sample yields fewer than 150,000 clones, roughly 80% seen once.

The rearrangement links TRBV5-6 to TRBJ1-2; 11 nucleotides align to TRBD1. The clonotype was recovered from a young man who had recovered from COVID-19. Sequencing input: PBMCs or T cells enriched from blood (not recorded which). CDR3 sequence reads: CASSLRDRGFYGYTF. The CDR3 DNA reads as TGTGCCAGCAGCCTTAGGGACAGGGGGTTCTATGGCTACACCTTC.